This T cell receptor (beta chain) was recorded in a study of blood T cell repertoires in COVID-19. Across the whole study: Some COVID-19 samples were acute and others convalescent; all came from the United States, Italy and Spain. Nucleic acid was either cDNA or gDNA, and it came from T cells, B-cell-depleted T cells, or PBMCs.

In the source study's methods: Amplification from reference gene primers served as the basis for estimated nucleated cell counts. Profiling relied on immunoSEQ multiplex PCR, and the TCRdb table lists in-frame clones only, not all of them. V, J and clone size are taken as reported in that table, and D and trimming were inferred from the DNA itself. The sample lists about 59,000 clones, roughly four fifths occurring once. The sample consisted of peripheral blood. The sequence was obtained from a woman at least 80 years old with acute or convalescent COVID-19.

CDR3 nucleotide sequence: TGTGCCAGCAGTTACCTTACAGGTTACGAGCAGTACTTC. The encoded protein is CASSYLTGYEQYF. The chain links TRBV6-5 to TRBJ2-7; maybe TRBD1 (5 bases). The CDR3 spans 13 residues. The germline CDR1 and CDR2 sequences are MNHEY and SVGAGI. Trimming took off 2 bases at V and 4 bases at J, with 9 bases between the two ends.